This T cell receptor (beta chain) originates from a study of radiotherapy plus CTLA-4 blockade in lung cancer. Profiled with immunoSEQ multiplex PCR; TCRdb holds only in-frame clones, not every one. The sample gives tens of thousands of clones, roughly three quarters of which show up once; more than 3.5% is in the top ten. The germline V and J ends were trimmed by 5 bases and 2 bases, with 19 bases remaining between them. The CDR3 totals 16 residues. CDR1 is SGHNT, CDR2 YENEEA, per germline. The chain couples TRBV11-3 to TRBJ2-7; weak D call: TRBD1 (6 bases). Specimen: peripheral blood, collected from a patient treated with radiotherapy plus ipilimumab. This TCR was sampled from a human donor with non-small cell lung cancer who had stable disease on radiotherapy plus ipilimumab. CDR3 DNA sequence: TGTGCCAGCAGCCCAGGGGAAGGGTCGCGGGCCTACGAGCAGTACTTC. It codes for CASSPGEGSRAYEQYF.